This TCR beta chain was observed in a study of naive and memory T cell subsets. Notes on the study in general: From naive to CM, EM and EMRA, diversity decreased and Gini increased.

Concerning this clonotype itself: Antigen unknown.

Two oligonucleotides, mixed equimolar, formed the beta constant-region primer covering TRBC1 and TRBC2. From the UMI-ligation and nested PCR reads, TCRdb called clonotypes with MiXCR, one entry per CDR3 protein. The table includes under 150,000 distinct CDR3 sequences, over 15% detected once. Cells stained for CD3, CD4, CD8, CD45RA, CD27 and viability were sorted into four CD45RA/CD27 subsets. With V trimmed by 4 bases and J by 5 bases, 4 bases remained unmatched. The length of the CDR3 is 15 residues. Looked up from germline, CDR1 is SQVTM and CDR2 is ANQGSEA. This clonotype was sampled from a human donor in good health. V gene TRBV29-1 combines with J gene TRBJ2-2; 13 positions match TRBD2. The specimen was naive CD4+ T cells from blood. This chain's CDR3 is CSVGLAGGTTGELFF. The CDR3 DNA reads as TGCAGCGTTGGACTAGCGGGAGGTACGACCGGGGAGCTGTTTTTT.